These T cell receptor beta chains were read from a single sample in a study of preoperative IRX-2 immunotherapy in early breast cancer. Generated by immunoSEQ multiplex PCR, the TCRdb table keeps only in-frame clones and is missing some. Altogether about 67,000 clones are present, roughly 95% being singletons, with the ten largest covering roughly 1.7%. This material was collected from a patient treated with IRX-2 immunotherapy. The receptors derive from a human donor with breast cancer. Each CDR3 is given with its conserved first and last residue. Fields, in order: J gene, D gene, V gene, clone size, CDR3 DNA, CDR3 protein. D genes are given only for firm matches. For some rows the clone size is stated as once, few or many, or as a class when expanded; others skip it.

TRBJ1-1	-	TRBV7-8	-	TGTGCCAGCAGCATTTCCAGAACTGAAGCTTTCTTT	CASSISRTEAFF
TRBJ2-7	-	TRBV7-6	-	TGTGCCAGCAGCTTTCTTCGAATTGGGAGCGAGCAGTACTTC	CASSFLRIGSEQYF
TRBJ2-3	-	TRBV7-8	once	TGTGCCAGCAGCTCCGCACCAGATACGCAGTATTTT	CASSSAPDTQYF
TRBJ2-2	-	TRBV19	-	TGTGCCAGTAGTTACGGGCCGACCGAGCTGTTTTTT	CASSYGPTELFF
TRBJ2-1	-	TRBV5-4	-	TGTGCCAGCAGCTTGGACACTCACTCCTACAATGAGCAGTTCTTC	CASSLDTHSYNEQFF
TRBJ2-7	-	TRBV28	-	TGTGCGGCACGGGACACTTACGAGCAGTACTTC	CAARDTYEQYF
TRBJ1-2	-	TRBV7-9	-	TGTGCCAGCAGCAAGGAATACTATGGCTACACCTTC	CASSKEYYGYTF
TRBJ1-1	-	TRBV9	-	TGTGCCAGCAGCCCCCGGGGGGGGAGGGACACTGAAGCTTTCTTT	CASSPRGGRDTEAFF
TRBJ2-3	-	TRBV6-6	-	TGTGCCAGCAGCATAGCCCAAGATACGCAGTATTTT	CASSIAQDTQYF
TRBJ2-1	TRBD2	TRBV4-3	-	TGCGCCAGCAGCCAAGATCAACTAGCGCCCTACAATGAGCAGTTCTTC	CASSQDQLAPYNEQFF
TRBJ2-3	-	TRBV7-8	-	TGTGCCAGCAGCTTAGGCGGGAACACAGATACGCAGTATTTT	CASSLGGNTDTQYF
TRBJ2-1	TRBD2	TRBV7-2	-	TGTGCCAGCAGTCTAGCGGGGGGGCCGTACAATGAGCAGTTCTTC	CASSLAGGPYNEQFF
TRBJ2-5	TRBD1	TRBV6-5	-	TGTGCCAGCAGTTCCAACAACTTCAGGGGGCTGGAGACCCAGTACTTC	CASSSNNFRGLETQYF
TRBJ2-3	-	TRBV11-2	-	TGTGCCAGCAGCTTGAGGAGGGGGAGGAGAGATACGCAGTATTTT	CASSLRRGRRDTQYF
TRBJ1-2	-	TRBV7-9	-	TGTGCCAGCAGCTTAGGTGCACCCGACGGCTACACCTTC	CASSLGAPDGYTF
TRBJ2-5	TRBD1	TRBV7-2	-	TGTGCCAGCACCGGGGGGACAGGGCAAGGGGAGACCCAGTACTTC	CASTGGTGQGETQYF
TRBJ2-5	-	TRBV5-1	-	TGCGCCAGCAGCTTCGAAGGGACTCCCGGGACCCAGTACTTC	CASSFEGTPGTQYF
TRBJ2-1	TRBD2	TRBV2	-	TGTGCCAGCAGTGGGGGACTAGCGGGGATTCAGTTCTTC	CASSGGLAGIQFF
TRBJ2-7	-	TRBV28	few	TGTGCCAGCACCCCGAGGGGGGACAGACTTAGTGGGTACGAGCAGTACTTC	CASTPRGDRLSGYEQYF